A selection of T cell receptor beta chains follows, all from one sample in a study of early T cells in non-severe SARS-CoV-2 infection. TCRdb re-derived calls from the 5' RACE reads in MiXCR, one entry per CDR3 protein. The repertoire holds more than 65,000 distinct CDR3 sequences, with around 12% as singletons. Sequencing input: whole blood. These receptors were taken from an adult who was a healthcare worker with PCR-confirmed SARS-CoV-2 infection or an uninfected control (not recorded which). Both conserved end residues are trimmed from each CDR3. Fields, in order: V gene, J gene, CDR3 protein.

V: TRBV9
J: TRBJ2-3
CDR3: ASSVGLMGSQDTQY

V: TRBV9
J: TRBJ2-1
CDR3: ASTKTSGRANEQF

V: TRBV27
J: TRBJ1-6
CDR3: ASSPDEGGSSYNSPLH

V: TRBV12-3/TRBV12-4
J: TRBJ1-6
CDR3: ASRQSQPHSPLH

V: TRBV10-3
J: TRBJ2-5
CDR3: AISDFQETQY

V: TRBV30
J: TRBJ2-4
CDR3: ACQGQGAKNIQY

V: TRBV27
J: TRBJ2-1
CDR3: ASSSGLQSYNEQF

V: TRBV6-2/TRBV6-3
J: TRBJ2-1
CDR3: ASSYIGQGFNEQF

V: TRBV7-9
J: TRBJ2-7
CDR3: ASSARGQAVREQY

V: TRBV3-1
J: TRBJ2-1
CDR3: ASSQTKDGIASYNEQF

V: TRBV6-2/TRBV6-3
J: TRBJ2-7
CDR3: ASSAGAGAFYEQY

V: TRBV29-1
J: TRBJ2-7
CDR3: SVLWDPGEQY

V: TRBV7-6
J: TRBJ2-1
CDR3: ASSLGIRGRPYNEQF

V: TRBV10-3
J: TRBJ2-5
CDR3: AISQAGEQY

V: TRBV5-6
J: TRBJ1-1
CDR3: ASSLVLGQGDTEAF

V: TRBV10-2
J: TRBJ1-2
CDR3: ASRSDSYGYT

V: TRBV29-1
J: TRBJ2-7
CDR3: SVDGAGGNEQY

V: TRBV11-2
J: TRBJ1-1
CDR3: ASSSNRDTEAF

V: TRBV29-1
J: TRBJ1-1
CDR3: SGRRGGGTEAF

V: TRBV28
J: TRBJ1-2
CDR3: ASSRTPVLYGYT

V: TRBV4-3
J: TRBJ2-1
CDR3: ASSPGLYNEQF

V: TRBV14
J: TRBJ2-7
CDR3: ASSQARDRGSEQY

V: TRBV20-1
J: TRBJ2-1
CDR3: SARGTRGADEQF

V: TRBV20-1
J: TRBJ2-1
CDR3: SANPGTDYNEQF

V: TRBV30
J: TRBJ2-1
CDR3: AWSVRKGGQF

V: TRBV5-5
J: TRBJ2-3
CDR3: ASSPSSGTDTQY

V: TRBV20-1
J: TRBJ2-7
CDR3: SAGTSGRLQY

V: TRBV27
J: TRBJ2-7
CDR3: ASGLAGGYEQY

V: TRBV20-1
J: TRBJ2-7
CDR3: SARSRITYEQY

V: TRBV12-3/TRBV12-4
J: TRBJ2-1
CDR3: ASSLGGVAGREQF

V: TRBV7-2
J: TRBJ2-3
CDR3: ASSLSGGGMADTQY

V: TRBV18
J: TRBJ2-7
CDR3: ASSPPRDRVYEQY

V: TRBV12-3/TRBV12-4
J: TRBJ1-2
CDR3: ARSKRQGPYGYT

V: TRBV20-1
J: TRBJ2-1
CDR3: SVRDSYTYNEQF

V: TRBV7-9
J: TRBJ2-7
CDR3: ASTSLAGSSEQY

V: TRBV11-2
J: TRBJ2-1
CDR3: ASSFQGGGYNEQF

V: TRBV4-3
J: TRBJ2-1
CDR3: ASSQDWGGNEQF

V: TRBV28
J: TRBJ1-1
CDR3: ASSRGGKPEAF

V: TRBV7-6
J: TRBJ2-1
CDR3: ASSAEMHEQF

V: TRBV14
J: TRBJ1-2
CDR3: ASSQVGPEYGYT

V: TRBV6-6
J: TRBJ1-1
CDR3: ASSWEKSTEAF

V: TRBV6-2/TRBV6-3
J: TRBJ1-5
CDR3: ASRRTGNQPQH

V: TRBV4-1
J: TRBJ1-1
CDR3: ASSQGRRSRGEAF

V: TRBV9
J: TRBJ2-1
CDR3: ASSVGGLAYEQF

V: TRBV5-4
J: TRBJ2-5
CDR3: ASSSRGEETQY

V: TRBV12-3/TRBV12-4
J: TRBJ1-3
CDR3: ASSLDGASGNTIY

V: TRBV3-1
J: TRBJ2-1
CDR3: ASSPEPGEQF

V: TRBV5-4
J: TRBJ2-7
CDR3: ASSLAEGRGTYEQY

V: TRBV5-1
J: TRBJ2-5
CDR3: ASSSWGGRQETQY

V: TRBV29-1
J: TRBJ1-4
CDR3: SAGGVYEKLF

V: TRBV27
J: TRBJ2-7
CDR3: ASRTGTGEYEQY

V: TRBV5-1
J: TRBJ2-2
CDR3: ASSFKRSRAITGELF

V: TRBV28
J: TRBJ2-3
CDR3: ASTPGGRADTQY

V: TRBV27
J: TRBJ1-1
CDR3: ASRFQDSLTQAF